The following is a T cell receptor beta chain sequence with its context. No antigen is known for it. These data are taken from a study of blood T cells in healthy people across ages. Study results and caveats: Unsorted PBMC input precluded a conclusive naive versus antigen-experienced comparison.

A second PCR of 7 to 11 cycles used a sample-barcoded 5' primer and a J-beta primer mix. At least 2.5 million CDR3-containing paired-end reads were obtained per sample. TCRdb fed the 5' RACE reads into MiXCR, producing one record per CDR3 protein. The data show 780,000 or so distinct CDR3 sequences, more than 55% seen once. Trimming removed 6 bases from V and 0 bases from J; junction bases left unmatched: 11. CDR1 MNHEY and CDR2 SVGAGI come from the germline V gene. The CDR3 spans 17 residues. The TCR was taken from a man in his forties in good health. The sample was blood. The chain is built from TRBV6-5 and TRBJ2-1, with 7 bases fitting TRBD2. The chain's CDR3 is CASRLDMAGVSYNEQFF. The CDR3 nucleotides are TGTGCCAGCAGACTCGACATGGCGGGGGTCTCCTACAATGAGCAGTTCTTC.